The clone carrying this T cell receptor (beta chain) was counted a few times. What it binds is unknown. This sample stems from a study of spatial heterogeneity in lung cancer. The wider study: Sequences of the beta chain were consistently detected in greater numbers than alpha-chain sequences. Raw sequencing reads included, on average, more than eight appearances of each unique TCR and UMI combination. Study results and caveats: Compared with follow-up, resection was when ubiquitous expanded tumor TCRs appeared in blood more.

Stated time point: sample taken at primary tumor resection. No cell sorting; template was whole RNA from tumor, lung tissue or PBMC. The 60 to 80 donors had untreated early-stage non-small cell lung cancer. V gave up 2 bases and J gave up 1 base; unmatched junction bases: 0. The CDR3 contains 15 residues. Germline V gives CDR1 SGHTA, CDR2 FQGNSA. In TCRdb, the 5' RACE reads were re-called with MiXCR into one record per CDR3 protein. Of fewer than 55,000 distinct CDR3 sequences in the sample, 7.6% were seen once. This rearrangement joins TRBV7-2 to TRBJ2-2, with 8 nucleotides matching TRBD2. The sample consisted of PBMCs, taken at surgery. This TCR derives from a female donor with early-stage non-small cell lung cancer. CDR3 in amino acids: CASSLSGGNTGELFF. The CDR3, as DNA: TGTGCCAGCAGCTTAAGCGGGGGGAACACCGGGGAGCTGTTTTTT.